Sequencing of this TCR beta chain was carried out in a study of T-cell reconstitution after alpha-beta-depleted transplantation in children. As it was prepared, the TCRbeta library received unique molecular identifiers. TCRdb reprocessed the PCR reads with MiXCR, giving one entry per CDR3 protein. The data show more than 550,000 distinct CDR3 sequences, 8% to 11% seen once. Many counts were recorded for this clonotype. The CDR3 sequence is 15 residues long. V trimming: 6 bases; J trimming: 6 bases; junction bases outside the gene matches: 14. The germline gives CDR1 DFQATT, CDR2 SNEGSKA (reference sequence).

Sample: PBMCs from the stem cell graft donor, taken from the stem cell graft. The rearrangement uses TRBV20-1 and TRBJ2-3, with TRBD2 matching over 8 bases. This clonotype originated in a human donor who donated a stem cell graft to a child with acute myeloid leukemia. The CDR3 coding sequence is TGCAGTGCGCCTAGTTCGGGGGGGGCTCGGGATACGCAGTATTTT. Its translation is CSAPSSGGARDTQYF.